The 26 T cell receptor beta chains below all came from one sample that was sequenced in a study of shared clonotypes between healthy human individuals. Only in-frame clones appear in the TCRdb table, and some are missing; sequencing was by immunoSEQ multiplex PCR. Seen here are over a million clones, roughly 80% observed once, and the top ten hold 1.4%. Sequencing was performed on memory CD4+ T cells sorted from blood. Documented subset: CD45RA-negative fraction. These receptor sequences come from a man aged 18 to 29 in good health.

This clone was counted between two and nine times. V and J are TRBV10-2 and TRBJ1-2; D is possibly TRBD1 (6 bases). Germline lookup yields CDR1 WSHSY and CDR2 SAAADI. The CDR3 length is 13 residues. The germline V and J ends were trimmed by 0 bases and 7 bases, with 9 bases remaining between them. The CDR3 nucleotides read TGCGCCAGCAGTGAGTCGAACAGGGCTGGCTACACCTTC. Translation: CASSESNRAGYTF.

A single count supports this clone. This rearrangement joins TRBV5-1 to TRBJ1-6; 11 bases match TRBD1. The CDR3 consists of 15 residues. Germline V lookup: CDR1 SGHRS, CDR2 YFSETQ. Trimming took 4 bases from V and 8 from J; bases not matched to a gene: 5. DNA for the CDR3: TGCGCCAGCAGCCCAGGGACAGGGGGTGATTCACCCCTCCACTTT. This translates into CASSPGTGGDSPLHF.

The sample holds a few counts of this clone. The chain couples TRBV19 to TRBJ1-2; D gene unclear. Germline CDR1 LNHDA, CDR2 SQIVND (reference sequence). The length of the CDR3 is 11 residues. V was pared by 3 bases and J by 3 bases, with 2 bases between. In DNA form, the CDR3 reads TGTGCCAGTAGTATGCACTATGGCTACACCTTC. Its translation is CASSMHYGYTF.

This clone has a handful of counts. The CDR3 nucleotides read TGCGCCAGCAGAGGGTTCAGTCTAGGAGAGCTGTTTTTT. Translated: CASRGFSLGELFF. The genes are TRBV5-1 and TRBJ2-2; D is ambiguous. Germline V gene data show CDR1 as SGHRS and CDR2 as YFSETQ. The V end was cut by 5 bases, the J end by 11 bases, with 16 bases between. The CDR3 is made up of 13 amino acids.

The chain combines TRBV5-4 with TRBJ2-5; 10 positions agree with TRBD2. The CDR3 has 15 amino acids. CDR1 and CDR2 (germline): SGHNT, YYREEE (reference sequence). After removal of 7 bases from V and 4 bases from J, the junction contained 10 bases not matched to a gene. CDR3 amino acids: CASRPEAGGAETQYF. The CDR3 DNA sequence: TGTGCCAGCCGTCCAGAAGCGGGGGGGGCAGAGACCCAGTACTTC.

The chain links TRBV5-1 to TRBJ2-1; possibly TRBD1 for D (5 bases). The V end was cut by 2 bases, the J end by 6 bases, with 24 bases between. This CDR3 has 18 amino acids. CDR1 is SGHRS and CDR2 is YFSETQ in the germline V gene. The CDR3 reads CASSFGLQGVQASNEQFF. For the CDR3, the DNA is TGCGCCAGCAGCTTTGGCCTTCAAGGGGTCCAAGCAAGCAATGAGCAGTTCTTC.

This chain uses TRBV12-1 with TRBJ2-1; TRBD2 reflects the table's D call only, with no check against the DNA. TRBV12-1 is a documented pseudogene. The CDR3 covers 15 residues. This chain's CDR3 is CASSGTSDFYNEQFF. The DNA of the CDR3 is TGTGCCAGCAGCGGTACTAGCGATTTTTACAATGAGCAGTTCTTC.

The V gene is TRBV11-2, the J gene TRBJ1-1; 8 positions match TRBD1. Germline V lookup: CDR1 SGHAT, CDR2 FQNNGV. This CDR3 contains 15 residues. V shed 2 bases, J shed 3 bases, and the junction held 5 bases outside the gene matches. This CDR3 reads CASSLSGGWYTEAFF. The CDR3 DNA sequence: TGTGCCAGCAGCTTATCAGGGGGCTGGTACACTGAAGCTTTCTTT. Variable domain in full (rest from reference TRBV11-2 and TRBJ1-1): EAGVAQSPRYKIIEKRQSVAFWCNPISGHATLYWYQQILGQGPKLLIQFQNNGVVDDSQLPKDRFSAERLKGVDSTLKIQPAKLEDSAVYLCASSLSGGWYTEAFFGQGTRLTVV.

With regard to this clone: The sample holds other DNA sequences that translate to the same CDR3. V usage is TRBV18 and J usage is TRBJ2-7, with D possibly being TRBD1 (6 bases). The CDR3 consists of 14 residues. CDR1 and CDR2 from the germline V gene are KGHSH and LQKENI. Trimming pared 1 base from V and 0 bases from J, leaving 7 bases between. The CDR3 loop is CASSPRQDSYEQYF. The CDR3 DNA reads TGTGCCAGCTCACCACGACAGGACTCCTACGAGCAGTACTTC.

This clone was counted many times. The germline gene is not matched at one end of the junction; a read error may be the cause. The chain recombines TRBV7-2 with TRBJ2-5; TRBD2 matches at 13 bases. CDR3 length: 15 residues. Per the germline V gene, CDR1 is SGHTA and CDR2 is FQGNSA. Written as DNA, the CDR3 is TGTGCCAGCAGCTTAGAAGTGGGACTAGCGGGGCGGTTGAACTTC. Translating gives CASSLEVGLAGRLNF.

V usage is TRBV27 and J usage is TRBJ1-4, with D hard to call. The CDR3 has 15 residues. Trimming removed 6 bases at V and 5 bases at J, with 16 bases between. The germline V gene has CDR1 MNHEY and CDR2 SMNVEV (reference sequence). For the CDR3, the DNA is TGTGCCAGCAGAAACGTGGGCGGGGTGAATGAAAAACTGTTTTTT. This encodes CASRNVGGVNEKLFF.

The rearrangement links TRBV4-1 to TRBJ2-7, with a tentative D call TRBD1 (6 bases). V was trimmed by 0 bases and J by 3 bases, leaving 15 bases between them. The CDR3 consists of 16 residues. Germline CDR1 is MGHRA and CDR2 is YSYEKL. CDR3 amino acids: CASSQDPWGPDYEQYF. For the CDR3, the DNA is TGCGCCAGCAGCCAAGATCCGTGGGGGCCTGACTACGAGCAGTACTTC.

This chain joins TRBV30 and TRBJ1-6, with D unresolved. V was shortened by 3 bases and J by 0 bases, with 6 bases between the two germline ends. The CDR3 consists of 14 residues. In germline, CDR1 is GTSNPN, CDR2 SVGIG (reference sequence). The DNA of the CDR3 is TGTGCCTGGAGGGGTGGCTCCTATAATTCACCCCTCCACTTT. Its protein is CAWRGGSYNSPLHF.

The chain employs TRBV6-1 and TRBJ2-3; possible D gene TRBD1, 6 bases. Between the trimmed V and J ends, which lost 10 bases and 0 bases, there was a span of 14 bases. This CDR3 comprises 14 residues. Germline assignment: CDR1 MNHNS and CDR2 SASEGT. In nucleotides, the CDR3 is TGTGCCACCTGCCGGGACACCAGCACAGATACGCAGTATTTT. This codes for CATCRDTSTDTQYF.

The rearrangement joins TRBV5-1 to TRBJ2-1; the D call may be TRBD1 or TRBD2 (6 bases each). Germline V lookup: CDR1 SGHRS, CDR2 YFSETQ. The CDR3 extends over 15 amino acids. Trimming left V 0 bases short and J 10 bases short, with 17 bases between. Here the CDR3 reads CASSLDGGRVSEQFF. CDR3 in DNA: TGCGCCAGCAGCTTGGACGGGGGCCGCGTGTCGGAGCAGTTCTTC.

In nucleotides, the CDR3 is TGTGCCAGTACCCCCGGGGGTGTAGGGTATGGCTACACCTTC. This gives the protein CASTPGGVGYGYTF. This rearrangement joins TRBV19 to TRBJ1-2; D is possibly TRBD1 (5 bases). There are 14 residues in the CDR3. Germline V gene lookup returns CDR1 LNHDA and CDR2 SQIVND (reference sequence). The V end was cut by 7 bases, the J end by 5 bases, with 17 bases between.

Points on this clone: A junction boundary mismatches the germline segment, possibly from a read error. J is TRBJ2-7 and V is TRBV18, with D hard to call. This CDR3 spans 11 amino acids. CDR1 KGHSH and CDR2 LQKENI come from the germline V gene. CDR3 bases: TGTGCCAGCTCATCCCAGACGAGCAAGCACTTC. It codes for CASSSQTSKHF. Full variable domain (remainder filled in from reference TRBV18 and TRBJ2-7): NAGVMQNPRHLVRRRGQEARLRCSPMKGHSHVYWYRQLPEEGLKFMVYLQKENIIDESGMPKERFSAEFPKEGPSILRIQQVVRGDSAAYFCASSSQTSKHFGPGTRLTVT.

The table lists this clone with a few counts. The V gene is TRBV14, the J gene TRBJ2-5; a possible D gene is TRBD2 (6 bases). CDR3 size: 14 residues. Germline CDR1 SGHDN, CDR2 FVKESK. Trimming removed 4 bases from V and 5 bases from J, with 14 bases in between. The CDR3 DNA is TGTGCCAGCAGCCCGGGACTTGCCTCCGAGACCCAGTACTTC. Translation: CASSPGLASETQYF.

This clone was counted a few times. V usage is TRBV18 and J usage is TRBJ2-1; tentatively, D is TRBD2 (6 bases). Per the germline V gene, CDR1 is KGHSH and CDR2 is LQKENI. This CDR3 has 14 residues. V was trimmed by 6 bases and J by 8 bases, leaving 17 bases between them. CDR3: CASSQDRGWDEQFF. In DNA form, the CDR3 reads TGTGCCAGCTCCCAGGACCGGGGGTGGGATGAGCAGTTCTTC.

The chain recombines TRBV7-2 with TRBJ2-1; TRBD2 is a possible D gene (6 bases). Trimming removed 4 bases from V and 3 bases from J, with 10 bases in between. CDR1 SGHTA and CDR2 FQGNSA come from the germline V gene. This CDR3 is built from 14 residues. The CDR3 loop is CASSSRRGYNEQFF. The CDR3 bases are TGTGCCAGCAGCTCCCGGAGGGGCTACAATGAGCAGTTCTTC.

This clone was counted a few times. The CDR3 region is CASSQGMGNQPQHF. The CDR3 DNA reads TGTGCCAGCTCCCAGGGGATGGGCAATCAGCCCCAGCATTTT. The chain links TRBV18 to TRBJ1-5; TRBD1 is a possible D gene (6 bases). CDR1 and CDR2 from the germline V gene are KGHSH and LQKENI. Trimming pared 6 bases from V and 2 bases from J, leaving 11 bases between. This CDR3 has 14 residues.

The CDR3, as DNA: TGTGCCAGCTCACAGGGACAGGGGGCGTTCTATGGCTACACCTTC. Protein product: CASSQGQGAFYGYTF. V is TRBV18 and J is TRBJ1-2; 12 nucleotides line up with TRBD1. The length of the CDR3 is 15 residues. V dropped 4 bases and J dropped 4; count of bases not matched to a gene: 4. The germline gives CDR1 KGHSH, CDR2 LQKENI.

This clone appeared a few times. The chain recombines TRBV10-3 with TRBJ1-3, with 8 bases aligning to TRBD1. Germline loops: CDR1 ENHRY, CDR2 SYGVKD. This CDR3 is built from 14 residues. With 2 bases clipped from V and 6 bases from J, the junction kept 3 bases outside the gene matches. The CDR3 DNA reads as TGTGCCATCAGTGAGCAGGGGGCGCAAAACACCATATATTTT. This sequence encodes CAISEQGAQNTIYF.

The chain is built from TRBV10-3 and TRBJ2-5, with D perhaps TRBD1 or TRBD2 (5 bases each). The CDR3 spans 12 residues. Trimming pared 10 bases from V and 5 bases from J, leaving 14 bases between. CDR1 is ENHRY, CDR2 SYGVKD, per germline. The CDR3 sequence: CATSGTVETQYF. CDR3 coding DNA: TGTGCCACGTCTGGGACGGTCGAGACCCAGTACTTC.

The DNA for the CDR3 is TGTGCCAGCAGCTTTCAAGGGGGTCGGGAGACCCAGTACTTC. Translating gives CASSFQGGRETQYF. The rearrangement links TRBV11-1 to TRBJ2-5; TRBD1 might be the D (6 bases). Germline V CDR1 and CDR2: SGHAT, FQDESV (reference sequence). CDR3 length: 14 amino acids. V lost 3 bases to trimming and J lost 5 bases, with 13 bases between them.

The J gene is TRBJ2-2, the V gene TRBV6-5; D not resolved. The CDR3 has 13 amino acids. CDR1 MNHEY and CDR2 SVGAGI come from the germline V gene. V was trimmed by 4 bases and J by 6 bases, leaving 9 bases between them. CDR3 loop: CASSLLGAGELFF. In DNA, the CDR3 is TGTGCCAGCAGTTTACTTGGGGCCGGGGAGCTGTTTTTT.